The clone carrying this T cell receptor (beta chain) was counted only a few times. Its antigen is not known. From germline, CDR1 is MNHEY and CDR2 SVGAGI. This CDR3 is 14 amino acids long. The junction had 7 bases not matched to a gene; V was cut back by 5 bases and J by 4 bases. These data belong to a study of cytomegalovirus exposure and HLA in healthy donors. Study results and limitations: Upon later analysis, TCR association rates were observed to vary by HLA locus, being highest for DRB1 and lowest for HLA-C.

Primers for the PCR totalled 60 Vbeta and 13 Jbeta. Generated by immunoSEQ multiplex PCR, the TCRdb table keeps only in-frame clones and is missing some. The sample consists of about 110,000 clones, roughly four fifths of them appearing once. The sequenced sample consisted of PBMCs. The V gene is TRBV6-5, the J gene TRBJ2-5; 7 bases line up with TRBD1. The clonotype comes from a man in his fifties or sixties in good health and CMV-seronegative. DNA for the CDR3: TGTGCCAGCAGTCGAGACTACAGGGGAGAGACCCAGTACTTC. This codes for CASSRDYRGETQYF.